This T cell receptor beta chain is drawn from a study of blood T cell repertoires in COVID-19. Study-level background: Material from acute and convalescent COVID-19 was sourced from the United States, Italy and Spain. Sources were T cells, B-cell-depleted T cells, or PBMCs; the material itself was cDNA or gDNA.

In the original analysis: By means of reference gene primer amplification, nucleated cell counts were estimated. Sequenced by immunoSEQ multiplex PCR; TCRdb stores in-frame clones only, minus some. The D gene and trimming were derived from the DNA, and the V and J assignments and clone size from that table. The sample shows some 260,000 clones, about 79% of them seen only once. The CDR3 is 13 residues long. Per the germline V gene, CDR1 is MNHNY and CDR2 is SVGAGI (reference sequence). Trimming cost V 0 bases and J 5 bases, with 8 bases left between them. Sequenced input: peripheral blood. The receptor was isolated from a man aged 80 or over with acute or convalescent COVID-19. The chain links TRBV6-6 to TRBJ2-7, with D perhaps matching TRBD1 (5 bases). CDR3 DNA: TGTGCCAGCAGTTACTCATCAGGGCACGAGCAGTACTTC. It is translated as CASSYSSGHEQYF.